This is a list of T cell receptor beta chains from one sample in a study of blood T cell repertoires in COVID-19. The table came from immunoSEQ multiplex PCR; TCRdb's copy has only in-frame clones and leaves some out. This sample has approximately 190,000 clones, with around 84% found just once. The source material was PBMCs or T cells enriched from blood (not recorded which). The receptors derive from a woman in her twenties or thirties who had been exposed to COVID-19. CDR3s leave out the opening cysteine and the closing phenylalanine or tryptophan. Fields, in order: CDR3 protein, J gene, V gene, CDR3 length.

CDR3: ASGLVSGGDTDTQY; J: TRBJ2-3; V: TRBV12-5; length: 14
CDR3: AISESRDRAAGELF; J: TRBJ2-2; V: TRBV10-3; length: 14
CDR3: ASSLDWRGGVTGELF; J: TRBJ2-2; V: TRBV11-2; length: 15
CDR3: SEKYTNTEAF; J: TRBJ1-1; V: TRBV29-1; length: 10
CDR3: ASSLGGQAQYSNQPQH; J: TRBJ1-5; V: TRBV5-8; length: 16
CDR3: ASSPGTGSSSPLH; J: TRBJ1-6; V: TRBV7-3; length: 13
CDR3: ASSLSLGVYEQY; J: TRBJ2-7; V: TRBV7-9; length: 12
CDR3: ATRRSIAGGPGNEQF; J: TRBJ2-1; V: TRBV4-1; length: 15
CDR3: ASSYSVQAGGVDTQY; J: TRBJ2-3; V: TRBV6-2/TRBV6-3; length: 15
CDR3: ASSLRLAGSNEQF; J: TRBJ2-1; V: TRBV11-3; length: 13
CDR3: ASSLGQDTEAF; J: TRBJ1-1; V: TRBV5-1; length: 11
CDR3: ASSLVRFPEAF; J: TRBJ1-1; V: TRBV11-2; length: 11
CDR3: ASSLQGYEQY; J: TRBJ2-7; V: TRBV27; length: 10
CDR3: ASSDRQGMTPLH; J: TRBJ1-6; V: TRBV6-1; length: 12
CDR3: ASSSLVGQGGNTGELF; J: TRBJ2-2; V: TRBV5-1; length: 16
CDR3: ASSYIPDYGYT; J: TRBJ1-2; V: TRBV6-5; length: 11
CDR3: ASSYSSDRGPNSPFH; J: TRBJ1-6; V: TRBV6-2/TRBV6-3; length: 15
CDR3: ASSLAPRDRGEGNQPQH; J: TRBJ1-5; V: TRBV11-3; length: 17
CDR3: ASRPAGADYNEQF; J: TRBJ2-1; V: TRBV9; length: 13
CDR3: ASSLDRDSGNTIY; J: TRBJ1-3; V: TRBV19; length: 13
CDR3: ASSLDHYSNQPQH; J: TRBJ1-5; V: TRBV7-9; length: 13
CDR3: ASRHRGNGNTIY; J: TRBJ1-3; V: TRBV19; length: 12
CDR3: ASIAGAYNEQF; J: TRBJ2-1; V: TRBV7-9; length: 11
CDR3: ASSLARRGANVLT; J: TRBJ2-6; V: TRBV5-4; length: 13
CDR3: ASSVPGGWQF; J: TRBJ2-1; V: TRBV7-3; length: 10